This TCR beta chain was documented in a study of blood T cell repertoires in COVID-19. For the study at large: Samples taken during acute and convalescent COVID-19 were collected in the United States, Italy and Spain.

In this sample, this clone turned up a few times. Looked up from germline, CDR1 is SQVTM and CDR2 is ANQGSEA. This CDR3 spans 14 amino acids. V was clipped by 3 bases and J by 6 bases; unmatched bases: 6. Original processing methods: Reference gene primer amplification in the assay estimated nucleated cell counts. This table comes from immunoSEQ multiplex PCR, and its TCRdb copy is limited to in-frame clones, with some not included. D and trimming come from the DNA, and the V and J calls and clone size come from that table. The table lists about 36,000 clones, about 77% of them singletons. This receptor was taken from a man aged 55 to 69 with acute or convalescent COVID-19. Material: peripheral blood. This rearrangement joins TRBV29-1 to TRBJ2-7, with TRBD2 matching 12 bases. CDR3 amino acids: CSVDSSGRAGEQYF. CDR3 in DNA: TGCAGCGTTGATTCTAGCGGGAGGGCCGGCGAGCAGTACTTC.